This T cell receptor beta chain emerged from a study of CD8 T cells in ankylosing spondylitis (dated by TCRdb to 2017 to 2019). For the wider study: To find TCR variants linked to disease, the study profiled T cell receptor beta repertoires in ankylosing spondylitis patients and healthy donors. In total, the full study cohort was made up of over a hundred healthy donors and approximately 27 ankylosing spondylitis patients. Peripheral blood was sampled, and synovial fluid was additionally collected from ankylosing spondylitis patients.

For sequencing, an Illumina HiSeq 2500 was employed. Quantitative 5'-RACE with molecular barcodes was used to prepare TCR beta libraries. The study's own analysis went as follows. A new computational method based on a probabilistic model of VDJ rearrangement was used to identify disease-linked TCR variants. Starting from the raw public reads, TCRdb applied fastp trimming at Q25, assembled clones with MiXCR and retained in-frame beta chains. Every distinct CDR3 protein forms one entry, paired with its most common genes and DNA. TCRdb's processing, not the authors' own work, is the source of the V and J calls. Present in this sample are fewer than 500,000 distinct CDR3 sequences, 20% to 25% of which were seen just once. The top ten clones comprise around 16% of the sample. The CDR3 runs 16 amino acids, cysteine and phenylalanine included. Solely the CDR3 DNA is kept, with 48 bases framed from the first base. V loses 5 bases at its end and J loses 0 bases; junction bases beyond the gene matches: 7. The germline V gene yields SGHTA for CDR1 and FQGTGA for CDR2.

Beyond this particular receptor, the publication reports: Some motif variants were previously reported in synovial fluid and blood of reactive arthritis patients, suggesting common disease-initiation mechanisms. According to the report, matched synovial fluid samples from ankylosing spondylitis patients were significantly enriched for the disease-linked clones. The disease-linked clones showed a CD8+ phenotype and occurred at relatively low frequencies in peripheral blood. Blood from ankylosing spondylitis patients appeared to be characterized by a TCR beta motif composed of several highly homologous amino acid variants.

A remark on this clonotype: Its antigen target is currently unknown. It has no much larger one-base neighbor in the sample; base qualities were not kept.

The receptor's source is a male donor with ankylosing spondylitis. This chain joins TRBV7-3 to TRBJ2-1; 7 central bases correspond to TRBD2. The specimen sequenced was blood, either unsorted or a sorted T cell fraction (not recorded which). This receptor has the CDR3 CASSPGGGLSYNEQFF. The sequenced DNA: TGTGCCAGCAGCCCTGGGGGGGGTCTCTCCTACAATGAGCAGTTCTTC.